These T cell receptor beta chains were read from a single sample in a study of blood T cells in healthy people across ages. TCRdb passed the 5' RACE reads through MiXCR, listing each CDR3 protein once. The profile shows roughly 800,000 distinct CDR3 sequences, 58% of them singletons. Sequenced sample: blood. The receptors shown here come from a man under 40 in good health. Both conserved end residues are part of each CDR3. D genes are given only for firm matches. Clone size, where shown, is once, few, many, or a class for clones that have expanded.

clone_size d_call j_call v_call cdr3_nt cdr3_aa
- - TRBJ1-3 TRBV10-3 TGTGCCATCAGTGAACAGGGAAACACCATATATTTT CAISEQGNTIYF
few TRBD1 TRBJ2-7 TRBV29-1 TGCAGCGTTGGGGGACAGGGATCCTACGAGCAGTACTTC CSVGGQGSYEQYF
- - TRBJ1-2 TRBV7-2 TGTGCCAGCAGCGTCCCAACGCTCCCGTCGTATGGCTACACCTTC CASSVPTLPSYGYTF
- TRBD2 TRBJ2-1 TRBV11-2 TGTGCCAGCAGCTTTGGCCGTAGCGGGCTAAACAATGAGCAGTTCTTC CASSFGRSGLNNEQFF
- - TRBJ1-2 TRBV3-1 TGTGCCAGCAGCCCCTTGGCCGGGGGTGGCTACACCTTC CASSPLAGGGYTF
- TRBD2 TRBJ2-7 TRBV10-3 TGTGCCATCAAGGTAGCGGGAGATGGTGAGCAGTACTTC CAIKVAGDGEQYF
- TRBD2 TRBJ2-3 TRBV11-2 TGTGCCAGCAGCCCGGGGGGGGGACTTAGCACAGATACGCAGTATTTT CASSPGGGLSTDTQYF
- - TRBJ2-7 TRBV20-1 TGCAGTGCTAGAGATCCCGGTCGGGGACGGGCGCCCTACGAGCAGTACTTC CSARDPGRGRAPYEQYF
- - TRBJ2-7 TRBV5-1 TGCGCCAGCAGCTTGGGACAGGAAATCAACGAGCAGTACTTC CASSLGQEINEQYF
- - TRBJ1-1 TRBV6-2/TRBV6-3 TGTGCCAGCAGTTACCGGAGGGACCGGGTGAACACTGAAGCTTTCTTT CASSYRRDRVNTEAFF
- TRBD2 TRBJ2-7 TRBV12-3/TRBV12-4 TGTGCCAGCGCCTATGGGGCGGGAGGCCGGAATAAGTACTTC CASAYGAGGRNKYF
- - TRBJ1-6 TRBV27 TGTGCCAGCAGTCCCCGAGGGGAGAACCGGACACCCCTCCACTTT CASSPRGENRTPLHF
few - TRBJ1-1 TRBV29-1 TGCAGCGTAGGGTTCCAGCGTGAAGCTTTCTTT CSVGFQREAFF
- - TRBJ2-7 TRBV29-1 TGCAGCGTTGAAGACAGCCCCTACGAGCAGTACTTC CSVEDSPYEQYF
- TRBD2 TRBJ2-3 TRBV5-1 TGCGCCAGCACTAAAGGGACTAGCGGCACAGATACGCAGTATTTT CASTKGTSGTDTQYF
- TRBD2 TRBJ2-7 TRBV6-5 TGTGCCAGCAGTCCACCTAGCGGGACGCCCCACGAGCAGTACTTC CASSPPSGTPHEQYF
once TRBD1 TRBJ1-5 TRBV5-5 TGTGCCAGCCGCTTGGGACAGGGTGGTCAGCCCCAGCATTTT CASRLGQGGQPQHF
- TRBD2 TRBJ2-5 TRBV28 TGTGCCAGCAGTTCGATGGGACTAGCGGGAGGGTACAAGCAGTACTTC CASSSMGLAGGYKQYF
few - TRBJ1-2 TRBV6-2/TRBV6-3 TGTGCCAGCAGGGACCCGGGACAAGTCCCTGAAAGATATGGCTACACCTTC CASRDPGQVPERYGYTF
few - TRBJ2-5 TRBV21-1 TGTGCCAGCAGCACTCGGACGGGGGGCTTAGAGCAGTACTTC CASSTRTGGLEQYF
- TRBD2 TRBJ2-7 TRBV29-1 TGCAGCGTTGAAGAGACGGCGGGAGGGCCTGACGAGCAGTACTTC CSVEETAGGPDEQYF
- - TRBJ2-2 TRBV9 TGTGCCAGCAGCGTAGATGAGGGATCCGGGGAGCTGTTTTTT CASSVDEGSGELFF
- - TRBJ1-3 TRBV24-1 TGTGCCACCAGTGACGCCCGGGCCGGAAACACCATATATTTT CATSDARAGNTIYF
- - TRBJ2-7 TRBV7-2 TGTGCCAGCAGCTTACCCCTCTCCGAGCAGTACTTC CASSLPLSEQYF
few TRBD1 TRBJ2-3 TRBV6-5 TGTGCCAGCAGTTACTCGGGCAGGGGGCCGATTCGGGCAGATACGCAGTATTTT CASSYSGRGPIRADTQYF
few - TRBJ2-7 TRBV7-2 TGTGCCAGCAGCCCAGGGACCGAACAAGTATATCCCGAGCAGTACTTC CASSPGTEQVYPEQYF
- - TRBJ2-4 TRBV5-1 TGCGCCAGCAGCTTGATTGGGACGAACATGGCAAAAAACATTCAGTACTTC CASSLIGTNMAKNIQYF
few TRBD1 TRBJ2-7 TRBV12-3/TRBV12-4 TGTGCCAGCAGCGGGACAGCAAGCTCCTACGAGCAGTACTTC CASSGTASSYEQYF
- - TRBJ2-6 TRBV6-1 TGTGCCAGCAGTGGCAGGCTTACCAACTCTGGGGCCAACGTCCCGACTTTC CASSGRLTNSGANVPTF
few - TRBJ2-3 TRBV5-1 TGCGCCAGCAGCTTTAGTGAAGGTACGCAGTATTTT CASSFSEGTQYF
- TRBD2 TRBJ2-7 TRBV20-1 TGCAGTGCTAGCGGTAGCGGGGGCACCCTGGGCTACGAGCAGTACTTC CSASGSGGTLGYEQYF